The rows below give T cell receptor beta chains drawn from one sample of a study of T-cell memory formation after mild COVID-19. Via MiXCR, TCRdb re-called the 5' RACE reads, giving one row per CDR3 protein. The data contain 200,000 to 300,000 distinct CDR3 sequences, 16% of them seen just once; the ten biggest clones take up approximately 20%. The sequenced material came from PBMCs or a T cell subset sorted from them (not recorded which). The receptor source for this set is a man younger than 30 who had mild COVID-19 (a few samples of this study predate the infection). Cell type and time point are not known. Each CDR3 is given with its conserved first and last residue. D genes are given only for firm matches. Clone size is given for some rows only: seen once, a few or many times, or a class if the clone is expanded.

D,J,V,size,CDR3,DNA
-,TRBJ2-6,TRBV28,few,CASSLTPFSGPGANVLTF,TGTGCCAGCAGTTTAACCCCCTTCTCGGGGCCTGGGGCCAACGTCCTGACTTTC
-,TRBJ1-1,TRBV7-8,-,CASSLVGGGNTEAFF,TGTGCCAGCAGCTTAGTGGGGGGCGGTAACACTGAAGCTTTCTTT
TRBD1,TRBJ2-4,TRBV3-1,-,CASSQPANRQGRHIQYF,TGTGCCAGCAGCCAGCCCGCGAACCGACAGGGACGGCACATTCAGTACTTC
-,TRBJ1-3,TRBV29-1,once,CSVVYPSSGNTIYF,TGCAGCGTTGTGTATCCCAGCTCTGGAAACACCATATATTTT
-,TRBJ2-2,TRBV5-6,-,CASSRLSTGELFF,TGTGCCAGCAGCCGACTGAGCACCGGGGAGCTGTTTTTT
-,TRBJ1-6,TRBV5-6,many,CASSFSGSPLHF,TGTGCCAGCAGCTTCAGTGGTTCACCCCTCCACTTT
-,TRBJ2-7,TRBV12-3/TRBV12-4,-,CASSLAPGSSYEQYF,TGTGCCAGCAGTTTAGCGCCGGGAAGCTCCTACGAGCAGTACTTC
-,TRBJ1-5,TRBV6-5,-,CASSYQGNQPQHF,TGTGCCAGCAGTTACCAGGGCAATCAGCCCCAGCATTTT
-,TRBJ2-5,TRBV6-5,few,CASSSTTVGLGETQYF,TGTGCCAGCAGTTCCACGACAGTCGGGCTGGGAGAGACCCAGTACTTC
TRBD2,TRBJ2-5,TRBV7-9,-,CASSSLTSGGLYQETQYF,TGTGCCAGCAGCTCCCTAACTAGCGGGGGCCTATACCAAGAGACCCAGTACTTC
TRBD2,TRBJ2-1,TRBV4-1,few,CASRNKGGLADNEQFF,TGCGCCAGCAGGAACAAAGGGGGACTAGCGGACAATGAGCAGTTCTTC
-,TRBJ2-7,TRBV5-5,-,CASSFSPPLMTAYEQYF,TGTGCCAGCAGCTTTTCCCCCCCGCTAATGACAGCCTACGAGCAGTACTTC
-,TRBJ2-3,TRBV9,-,CASSVGALGEDTQYF,TGTGCCAGCAGCGTAGGAGCCCTTGGTGAGGATACGCAGTATTTT
TRBD1,TRBJ2-7,TRBV6-2/TRBV6-3,few,CASSKDREYEQYF,TGTGCCAGCAGTAAGGACAGGGAGTACGAGCAGTACTTC
-,TRBJ1-2,TRBV12-3/TRBV12-4,few,CASSLAMTGYTF,TGTGCCAGCAGTTTAGCGATGACGGGCTACACCTTC
-,TRBJ1-2,TRBV12-3/TRBV12-4,-,CASSPGLQGAYGYTF,TGTGCCAGCAGTCCCGGACTACAGGGCGCCTATGGCTACACCTTC
-,TRBJ2-1,TRBV29-1,many,CSVGFMGNEQFF,TGCAGCGTTGGTTTTATGGGCAATGAGCAGTTCTTC
-,TRBJ2-1,TRBV5-4,few,CASSFEGGPVF,TGTGCCAGCAGCTTTGAGGGGGGCCCGGTCTTC
-,TRBJ2-1,TRBV20-1,few,CSASDLGHNEQFF,TGCAGTGCCTCGGACTTGGGACACAATGAGCAGTTCTTC
-,TRBJ1-4,TRBV28,-,CASQEDGNEKLFF,TGTGCCAGCCAAGAGGATGGGAATGAAAAACTGTTTTTT
-,TRBJ2-7,TRBV5-1,few,CASSLPDRTEHEQYF,TGCGCCAGCAGCCTCCCCGATCGGACGGAACACGAGCAGTACTTC
-,TRBJ2-1,TRBV7-3,-,CASSLVVGSSEQFF,TGTGCCAGCAGCTTAGTGGTAGGGTCGAGTGAGCAGTTCTTC
TRBD2,TRBJ2-2,TRBV4-1,-,CASSQEGTSGDPGTGELFF,TGCGCCAGCAGCCAAGAAGGGACTAGCGGGGACCCCGGCACCGGGGAGCTGTTTTTT
-,TRBJ1-1,TRBV6-2/TRBV6-3,-,CASSWVPPQPNTEAFF,TGTGCCAGCAGTTGGGTTCCACCTCAGCCGAACACTGAAGCTTTCTTT
TRBD2,TRBJ2-7,TRBV3-1,-,CASSRRSGGSYEQYF,TGTGCCAGCTCACGGAGAAGCGGGGGATCCTACGAGCAGTACTTC
-,TRBJ2-2,TRBV7-6,-,CASSLIANTGELFF,TGTGCCAGCAGCTTAATAGCGAACACCGGGGAGCTGTTTTTT
-,TRBJ2-5,TRBV7-3,once,CASSPGHQETQYF,TGTGCCAGCAGCCCCGGTCACCAAGAGACCCAGTACTTC
-,TRBJ1-1,TRBV12-3/TRBV12-4,few,CASSLLGQAFF,TGTGCCAGCAGTTTATTAGGTCAAGCTTTCTTT
TRBD1,TRBJ2-1,TRBV3-1,-,CASSFDRVEQFF,TGTGCCAGCAGTTTCGACAGGGTCGAGCAGTTCTTC
TRBD1,TRBJ2-2,TRBV7-9,few,CASSGTGTGNTGELFF,TGTGCCAGCAGCGGAACCGGGACAGGGAACACCGGGGAGCTGTTTTTT
-,TRBJ2-2,TRBV5-1,-,CASSGVRPNGELFF,TGCGCCAGCAGCGGGGTCCGACCCAACGGGGAGCTGTTTTTT
-,TRBJ1-3,TRBV29-1,-,CSVEGRDAIYF,TGCAGCGTTGAAGGCCGGGACGCCATATATTTT
TRBD2,TRBJ2-5,TRBV7-2,few,CASSFNGGQETQYF,TGTGCCAGCAGCTTTAACGGGGGGCAAGAGACCCAGTACTTC
-,TRBJ1-3,TRBV3-1,few,CASSQEGEGTIYF,TGTGCCAGCAGCCAAGAAGGCGAAGGCACCATATATTTT
-,TRBJ1-2,TRBV5-1,few,CASSFDRRNYGYTF,TGCGCCAGCAGCTTCGACAGGAGGAACTATGGCTACACCTTC
TRBD1,TRBJ2-6,TRBV5-1,-,CASSLRSTGAVSGANVLTF,TGCGCCAGCAGCTTGAGATCGACAGGGGCAGTATCCGGGGCCAACGTCCTGACTTTC